This T cell receptor (beta chain) was sequenced for a study of blood T cell repertoires in COVID-19. Study in general: Acute-phase and convalescent COVID-19 samples originated in the United States, Italy and Spain. PBMCs, B-cell-depleted T cells, or T cells provided the cDNA or gDNA that made up the material.

This CDR3 is built from 15 residues. CDR1 is MDHEN and CDR2 is SYDVKM in the germline V gene. V dropped 5 bases and J dropped 4 bases, with 15 bases sitting between them. Per the original data handling: The authors estimated nucleated cell counts from reference gene primer amplification. Data came from immunoSEQ multiplex PCR; TCRdb stores just in-frame clones and leaves some out. That table gives V, J and clone size, and the DNA gave D and trimming. This table holds approximately 140,000 clones, 85% found once. This receptor was obtained from a woman aged 40 to 50 with active or convalescent COVID-19. Specimen: peripheral blood. The chain links TRBV28 to TRBJ1-5; D possibly corresponds to TRBD1 (6 bases). This CDR3 reads CASSGGGRANQPQHF. CDR3 sequence (DNA): TGTGCCAGCAGTGGCGGGGGCAGGGCAAATCAGCCCCAGCATTTT.